The T cell receptor beta chain under discussion was sequenced for a study of T cells in Graves' hyperthyroidism and ophthalmopathy. Study findings and constraints: Blood held most thyroid clonotypes expanded above 0.001 frequency. Ophthalmopathy, as predicted by the model, came a median around 7 months after the prediction.

TCR beta CDR3 regions were amplified from RNA. Primed by the HTBI set, a first-round RT-PCR was run on the TCR CDR3. TCRdb recomputed calls from the multiplex PCR reads with MiXCR, one row per CDR3 protein. This sample has hundreds of thousands of distinct CDR3 sequences; 22% occur once, and the top ten carry around 54%. This clonotype came up a few times. Its specificity is not known. Germline is not matched at one junction end, which may reflect a read error. Those patients with uncontrolled infection, other autoimmune disease, pregnancy or lactation were excluded. The authors took PBMCs from about 9.5 ml fresh peripheral blood. The CDR3 is made up of 13 amino acids. The V gene's germline CDR1 is DFQATT and CDR2 SNEGSKA (reference sequence).

The sequenced sample consisted of blood. The J gene is TRBJ1-1, the V gene TRBV20-1; D remains unclear. This clonotype was obtained from a woman aged 70-85 years with Graves' ophthalmopathy. The CDR3: CGARNFMNTEAFF. The CDR3 DNA is TGCGGTGCTAGAAATTTTATGAACACTGAAGCTTTCTTT.